The 16 T cell receptor beta chains below come from one sample, sequenced in a study of OX40 agonist ivuxolimab in advanced cancers. Assay: immunoSEQ multiplex PCR; the TCRdb copy retains only in-frame clones and omits some. Of 65,000 to 75,000 clones in the sample, approximately 85% were seen once. This material consisted of CD4+ or CD8+ T cells sorted from blood, taken in a trial of the OX40 agonist ivuxolimab. These receptors were collected from an adult with an advanced solid tumor such as melanoma, head and neck, liver or kidney cancer.

This rearrangement joins TRBV7-9 to TRBJ2-1, with TRBD2 matching 9 bases. The V gene end was trimmed by 2 bases and the J gene end by 7 bases; junction bases not matched to a gene: 6. Germline assignment: CDR1 SEHNR and CDR2 FQNEAQ (reference sequence). The CDR3 consists of 15 residues. This CDR3 is CASSLPGLAGNEQFF. The CDR3 bases are TGTGCCAGCAGCTTACCGGGACTAGCTGGGAATGAGCAGTTCTTC.

This clone was counted a few times. The V gene is TRBV4-1, the J gene TRBJ1-1, with a possible D match to TRBD1 (6 bases). Germline V gene data show CDR1 as MGHRA and CDR2 as YSYEKL. The CDR3 spans 14 residues. The V end was cut by 6 bases, the J end by 5 bases, with 16 bases between. CDR3 region: CASRPLLRGTEAFF. For the CDR3, the DNA is TGCGCCAGCAGACCCCTATTGAGGGGGACTGAAGCTTTCTTT.

This clone came up a few times. One junction end disagrees with the germline gene, perhaps due to a read error. The chain links TRBV11-2 to TRBJ2-1; TRBD1 matches 11 bases. Germline CDR1 is SGHAT and CDR2 is FQNNGV. The CDR3 is 13 amino acids. The CDR3: CASSLDLGDRGIF. The CDR3 coding sequence is TGTGCCAGCAGCTTAGATCTTGGGGACAGGGGGATCTTC.

In nucleotides, the CDR3 is TGTGCCAGTAGTGAGGGGGGCCCAGGATTGCGATACTTC. This encodes CASSEGGPGLRYF. The chain links TRBV19 to TRBJ2-7; D could derive from TRBD1 or TRBD2 (6 bases each). V was pared by 5 bases and J by 13 bases, with 21 bases between. Germline V CDR1 and CDR2: LNHDA, SQIVND (reference sequence). This CDR3 is built from 13 residues.

This chain joins TRBV15 and TRBJ1-2; weak D call: TRBD1 (5 bases). The V gene's germline CDR1 is LNHNV and CDR2 YYDKDF (reference sequence). This CDR3 has 17 residues. Trimming pared 0 bases from V and 0 bases from J, leaving 14 bases between. The CDR3 loop is CATSRDGWGSANYGYTF. The CDR3 nucleotides are TGTGCCACCAGCAGAGATGGGTGGGGGTCCGCTAACTATGGCTACACCTTC.

In the case of this clone: It is unclear where the CDR3 begins or ends on the DNA, so no DNA is shown, and the CDR3 is as TCRdb lists it. Other DNA sequences in this sample translate to the same CDR3. The V gene is TRBV5-6, the J gene TRBJ1-1. Per the germline V gene, CDR1 is SGHDT and CDR2 is YYEEEE. A total of 14 residues make up the CDR3, ends included. This CDR3 reads CASSFGAGNTEAFF.

V and J are TRBV6-5 and TRBJ2-7, with 8 bases that match TRBD2. CDR3 size: 15 residues. V lost 5 bases, J lost 3 bases, and 9 bases stayed unmatched. Germline CDR1 reads MNHEY; CDR2 reads SVGAGI. The DNA for the CDR3 is TGTGCCAGCAGTGCACCGGGACTAGGGGTCTACGAGCAGTACTTC. Residues: CASSAPGLGVYEQYF.

V gene TRBV5-1 combines with J gene TRBJ2-6; TRBD1 aligns across 7 bases. Trimming took 1 base from V and 13 from J; bases not matched to a gene: 5. CDR3 length: 13 residues. Per the germline V gene, CDR1 is SGHRS and CDR2 is YFSETQ. Here the CDR3 reads CASSLSPGGVLTF. For the CDR3, the DNA is TGCGCCAGCAGCTTGTCTCCAGGGGGAGTCCTGACTTTC.

V usage is TRBV20-1 and J usage is TRBJ2-7; no firm D call. There are 11 residues in the CDR3. From germline, CDR1 is DFQATT and CDR2 SNEGSKA (reference sequence). Trimming shortened V by 0 bases and J by 6 bases, and 6 bases separated the two germline ends. The CDR3 DNA is TGCAGTGCTAGAGAGGTGAGCGAGCAGTACTTC. Protein: CSAREVSEQYF.

This chain connects TRBV5-4 to TRBJ2-3; D may match TRBD1 or TRBD2 (6 bases each). Germline assignment: CDR1 SGHNT and CDR2 YYREEE (reference sequence). The CDR3 is 15 amino acids. Trimming took 6 bases from V and 1 from J, leaving 15 bases between them. For the CDR3, the DNA is TGTGCCAGCAACCTAGGGGGGACGGGCACAGATACGCAGTATTTT. Protein product: CASNLGGTGTDTQYF.

This sequence joins TRBV11-2 and TRBJ2-7; a possible D gene is TRBD2 (5 bases). V was clipped by 0 bases and J by 6 bases, with 18 bases between them. The germline V gene encodes CDR1 SGHAT and CDR2 FQNNGV. The CDR3 spans 16 residues. DNA for the CDR3: TGTGCCAGCAGCTTAGATCTGACTCCGGCGAGGGTCGAGCAGTACTTC. The encoded protein is CASSLDLTPARVEQYF.

This clone has more than one count but fewer than ten. V is TRBV19 and J is TRBJ2-3; no clear D gene. The germline CDR1 and CDR2 sequences are LNHDA and SQIVND (reference sequence). The CDR3 totals 13 residues. V lost 4 bases and J 6 bases, leaving 11 bases between the germline ends. This CDR3 reads CASSKQSSDTQYF. The CDR3 DNA reads TGTGCCAGTAGTAAACAGTCCTCGGATACGCAGTATTTT.

This sequence joins TRBV7-3 and TRBJ2-5; weak D call: TRBD1 (6 bases). The germline CDR1 and CDR2 sequences are SGHTA and FQGTGA. V was pared by 2 bases and J by 0 bases, with 10 bases between. The CDR3 sequence is 15 residues long. The chain's CDR3 is CASSLQGTNQETQYF. CDR3 coding DNA: TGTGCCAGCAGCTTACAGGGGACAAACCAAGAGACCCAGTACTTC.

This clone was seen only once. The genes are TRBV19 and TRBJ2-2, with 13 nucleotides matching TRBD2. The J segment lost 6 bases and the V segment lost 4 bases, leaving 8 bases of the junction unmatched. This CDR3 comprises 17 residues. Germline-derived CDR1 and CDR2 are LNHDA and SQIVND (reference sequence). CDR3 region: CASSRRTSGSSAGELFF. DNA of the CDR3: TGTGCCAGTAGTAGAAGGACTAGCGGGAGTTCGGCCGGGGAGCTGTTTTTT. The whole variable domain, remainder taken from reference TRBV19 and TRBJ2-2, is DGGITQSPKYLFRKEGQNVTLSCEQNLNHDAMYWYRQDPGQGLRLIYYSQIVNDFQKGDIAEGYSVSREKKESFPLTVTSAQKNPTAFYLCASSRRTSGSSAGELFFGEGSRLTVL.

The rearrangement uses TRBV7-8 and TRBJ1-1, with a weak D call TRBD1 (6 bases). Germline CDR1 reads SGHVS; CDR2 reads FQNEAQ. Trimming removed 1 base from V and 4 bases from J, with 7 bases in between. The CDR3 length is 13 residues. The CDR3 bases are TGTGCCAGCAGCTTAGGGGGGCCCACTGAAGCTTTCTTT. Translated, it gives CASSLGGPTEAFF.

This sequence joins TRBV19 and TRBJ1-5; 8 bases are a match to TRBD1. This CDR3 has 18 amino acids. CDR1 and CDR2 from the germline V gene are LNHDA and SQIVND (reference sequence). V dropped 1 base and J dropped 1; count of bases not matched to a gene: 9. This CDR3 reads CASSIGTGYSVSNQPQHF. The DNA for the CDR3 is TGTGCCAGTAGTATAGGGACAGGGTACAGCGTCAGCAATCAGCCCCAGCATTTT.